Shown below are 10 T cell receptor beta chains from a single sample sequenced in a study of blood T cell repertoires in COVID-19. Measured with immunoSEQ multiplex PCR; TCRdb has only the in-frame clones, and not every one. The sample holds roughly 140,000 clones; about 85% are singletons and the top ten take 3.5% to 5%. The sample taken for sequencing was peripheral blood. The origin of the receptors is a woman between 55 and 75 years old with active or convalescent COVID-19.

The chain joins TRBV19 to TRBJ2-3; tentative D call: TRBD1 (6 bases). The V end was cut by 6 bases, the J end by 1 base, with 11 bases between. Germline values: CDR1 LNHDA, CDR2 SQIVND (reference sequence). The CDR3 spans 14 residues. CDR3 residues: CASRGAVGTDTQYF. CDR3 sequence (DNA): TGTGCCAGTAGGGGGGCGGTGGGCACAGATACGCAGTATTTT.

The chain is built from TRBV7-9 and TRBJ1-4; 11 bases agree with TRBD1. The V segment lost 4 bases and the J segment 4 bases; nucleotides outside the gene matches: 11. Germline CDR1 is SEHNR and CDR2 is FQNEAQ (reference sequence). The CDR3 has 18 residues. The CDR3 loop reads CASSSGQGAFTGNEKLFF. For the CDR3, the DNA is TGTGCCAGCAGCTCCGGACAGGGGGCATTTACGGGTAATGAAAAACTGTTTTTT.

The gene calls are TRBV14 and TRBJ2-7; possibly TRBD2 for D (5 bases). V lost 0 bases and J lost 3, with 12 bases in between. This CDR3 has 15 amino acids. Germline V gene lookup returns CDR1 SGHDN and CDR2 FVKESK. The CDR3 spells CASSQDEGRGYEQYF. CDR3 DNA sequence: TGTGCCAGCAGCCAAGATGAGGGCCGAGGCTACGAGCAGTACTTC.

The genes are TRBV18 and TRBJ2-7; the match to TRBD2 covers 7 bases. CDR1 and CDR2 (germline): KGHSH, LQKENI. Trimming took 5 bases from V and 2 from J; bases not matched to a gene: 3. The CDR3 has 13 amino acids. This CDR3 is CASSGGVAYEQYF. CDR3 coding DNA: TGTGCCAGCTCAGGGGGGGTCGCCTACGAGCAGTACTTC.

The chain recombines TRBV2 with TRBJ2-2, with 7 bases aligning to TRBD1. Germline CDR1 reads SNHLY; CDR2 reads FYNNEI. The CDR3 totals 17 residues. V was clipped by 3 bases and J by 3 bases; unmatched bases: 10. The CDR3 DNA follows: TGTGCCAGCAGTGAGGGTGGGGACAGCTTATACACCGGGGAGCTGTTTTTT. It encodes CASSEGGDSLYTGELFF.

J is TRBJ2-7 and V is TRBV6-5, with D possibly TRBD1 on 6 matching bases. Germline values: CDR1 MNHEY, CDR2 SVGAGI. This CDR3 has 14 amino acids. V was trimmed by 7 bases and J by 2 bases, leaving 15 bases between them. CDR3 sequence reads: CASTGQFSTYEQYF. The CDR3 region has the DNA TGTGCCAGCACCGGACAGTTTTCTACCTACGAGCAGTACTTC.

The rearrangement joins TRBV19 to TRBJ2-7, with 7 bases fitting TRBD1. Germline values: CDR1 LNHDA, CDR2 SQIVND (reference sequence). The ends lost 5 bases at V and 6 bases at J; junction bases unmatched: 10. This CDR3 has 14 residues. The CDR3 nucleotides read TGTGCCAGTAGTTCCGGGACAGAACCCATCGAGCAGTACTTC. Amino acid sequence: CASSSGTEPIEQYF.

The chain employs TRBV19 and TRBJ1-5, with D possibly being TRBD1 (6 bases). From germline, CDR1 is LNHDA and CDR2 SQIVND (reference sequence). The CDR3 has 17 residues. V was shortened by 3 bases and J by 6 bases, with 21 bases between the two germline ends. The CDR3 is CASSIGFGGGASQPQHF. The DNA of the CDR3 is TGTGCCAGTAGTATCGGATTTGGTGGGGGGGCGAGTCAGCCCCAGCATTTT.

The chain joins TRBV7-2 to TRBJ2-3; TRBD2 aligns across 8 bases. The germline V gene has CDR1 SGHTA and CDR2 FQGNSA. CDR3 length equals 13 residues. Trimming at V came to 8 bases and at J to 5 bases, leaving 6 bases not matched to a gene. In DNA, the CDR3 is TGTGCCAGCCGGCGGGGGGCGTTAGATACGCAGTATTTT. It yields the protein CASRRGALDTQYF.

The chain recombines TRBV4-1 with TRBJ1-4, with 8 bases fitting TRBD1. The CDR3 extends over 17 amino acids. Germline lookup yields CDR1 MGHRA and CDR2 YSYEKL. Losses at the gene ends were 4 bases for V and 2 bases for J; bases not matched to a gene: 9. The CDR3 DNA follows: TGCGCCAGCAGCCCCACCCCTGACAGGGGCACTAATGAAAAACTGTTTTTT. Residues: CASSPTPDRGTNEKLFF.